This TCR beta chain was sequenced for a study of blood T cell repertoires in COVID-19. On the study more broadly: PBMCs, B-cell-depleted T cells, or T cells provided the cDNA or gDNA that made up the material.

This CDR3 comprises 17 residues. Germline loops: CDR1 MNHNS, CDR2 SASEGT. Trimming took 2 bases from V and 5 from J; bases not matched to a gene: 12. Per the original data handling: Amplifying reference gene primers gave estimates of nucleated cell counts. Clones were read by immunoSEQ multiplex PCR, and TCRdb kept only the in-frame ones, dropping some. From that table come the V and J calls and clone size; the DNA was used to work out D and trimming. Among about 120,000 clones listed, 75% to 90% were seen once. The rearrangement joins TRBV6-1 to TRBJ2-3, with 8 nucleotides matching TRBD1. Sequencing input: peripheral blood. The sequence came from a young man with acute or convalescent COVID-19. CDR3 sequence: CASSEISGRGHGDTQYF. In nucleotides, the CDR3 is TGTGCCAGCAGTGAAATTTCGGGCAGGGGGCATGGAGATACGCAGTATTTT.